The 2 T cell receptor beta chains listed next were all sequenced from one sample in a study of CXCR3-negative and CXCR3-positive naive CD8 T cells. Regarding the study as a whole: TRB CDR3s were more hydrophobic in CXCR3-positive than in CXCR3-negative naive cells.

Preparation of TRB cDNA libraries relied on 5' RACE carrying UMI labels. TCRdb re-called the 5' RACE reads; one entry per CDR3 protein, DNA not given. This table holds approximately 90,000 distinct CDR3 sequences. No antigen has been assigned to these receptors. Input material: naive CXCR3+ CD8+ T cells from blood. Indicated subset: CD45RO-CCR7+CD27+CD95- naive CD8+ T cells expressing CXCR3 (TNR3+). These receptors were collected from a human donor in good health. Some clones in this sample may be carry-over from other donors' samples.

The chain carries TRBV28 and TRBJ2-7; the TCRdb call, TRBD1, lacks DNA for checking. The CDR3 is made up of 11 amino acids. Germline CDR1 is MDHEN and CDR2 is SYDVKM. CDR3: CASSRTEGQYF.

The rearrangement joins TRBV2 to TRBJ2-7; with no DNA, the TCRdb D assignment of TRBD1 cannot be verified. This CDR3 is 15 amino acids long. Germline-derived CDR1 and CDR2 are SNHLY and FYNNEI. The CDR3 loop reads CASTKRGAGSYEQYF.